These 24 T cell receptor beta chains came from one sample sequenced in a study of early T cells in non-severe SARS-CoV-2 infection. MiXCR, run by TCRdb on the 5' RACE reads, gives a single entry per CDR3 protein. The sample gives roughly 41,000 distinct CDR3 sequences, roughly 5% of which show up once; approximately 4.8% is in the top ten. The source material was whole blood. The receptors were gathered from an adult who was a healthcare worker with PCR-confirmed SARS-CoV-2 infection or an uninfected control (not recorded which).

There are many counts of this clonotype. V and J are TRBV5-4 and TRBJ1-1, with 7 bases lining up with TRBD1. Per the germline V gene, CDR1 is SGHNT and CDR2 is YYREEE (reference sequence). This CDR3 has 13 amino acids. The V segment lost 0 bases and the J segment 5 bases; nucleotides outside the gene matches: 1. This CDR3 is CASSLDRGTEAFF. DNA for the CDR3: TGTGCCAGCAGCTTGGACAGGGGAACTGAAGCTTTCTTT.

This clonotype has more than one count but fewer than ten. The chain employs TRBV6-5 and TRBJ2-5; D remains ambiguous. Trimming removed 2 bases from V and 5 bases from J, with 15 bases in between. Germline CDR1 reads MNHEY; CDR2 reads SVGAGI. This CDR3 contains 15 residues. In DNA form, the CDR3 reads TGTGCCAGCAGTTACCACGCGGCTCTCGGCGAGACCCAGTACTTC. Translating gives CASSYHAALGETQYF.

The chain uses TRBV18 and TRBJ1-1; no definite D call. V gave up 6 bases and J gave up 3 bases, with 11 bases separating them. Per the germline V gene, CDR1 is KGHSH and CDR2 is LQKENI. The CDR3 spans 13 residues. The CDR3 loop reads CASSPGFDTEAFF. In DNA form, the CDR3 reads TGTGCCAGCTCGCCAGGATTCGACACTGAAGCTTTCTTT.

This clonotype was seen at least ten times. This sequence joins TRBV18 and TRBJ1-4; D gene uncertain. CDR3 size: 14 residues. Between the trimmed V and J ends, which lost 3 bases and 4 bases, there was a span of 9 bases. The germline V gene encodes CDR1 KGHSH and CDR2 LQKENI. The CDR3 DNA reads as TGTGCCAGCTCACCCCAGAGCCTTAATGAAAAACTGTTTTTT. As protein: CASSPQSLNEKLFF.

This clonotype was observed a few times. The chain's CDR3 is CASGGRGSAYEQYF. The CDR3, as DNA: TGTGCCAGCGGGGGTAGGGGTTCCGCCTACGAGCAGTACTTC. This sequence joins TRBV6-1 and TRBJ2-7; either TRBD1 or TRBD2 may supply D (5 bases each). CDR1 MNHNS and CDR2 SASEGT come from the germline V gene. The CDR3 extends over 14 amino acids. V lost 8 bases to trimming and J lost 2 bases, with 16 bases between them.

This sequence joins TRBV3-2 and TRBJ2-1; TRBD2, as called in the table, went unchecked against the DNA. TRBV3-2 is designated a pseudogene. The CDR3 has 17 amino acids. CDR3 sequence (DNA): TGTGCCAGCAGCCAACCCCATTGGGCTAGCGGTTACAATGAGCAGTTCTTC. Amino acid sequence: CASSQPHWASGYNEQFF.

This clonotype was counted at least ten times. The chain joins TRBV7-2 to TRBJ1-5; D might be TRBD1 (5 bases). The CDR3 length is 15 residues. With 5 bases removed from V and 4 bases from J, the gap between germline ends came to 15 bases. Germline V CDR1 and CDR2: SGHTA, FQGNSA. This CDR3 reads CASSPERGRNQPQHF. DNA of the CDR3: TGTGCCAGCAGCCCTGAGCGGGGGAGAAATCAGCCCCAGCATTTT.

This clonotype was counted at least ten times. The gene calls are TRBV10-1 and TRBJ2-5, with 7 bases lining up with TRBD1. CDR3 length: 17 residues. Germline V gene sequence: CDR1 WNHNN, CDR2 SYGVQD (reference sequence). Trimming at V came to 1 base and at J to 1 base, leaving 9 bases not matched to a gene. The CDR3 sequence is CASSEFVGTDTQETQYF. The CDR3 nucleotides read TGCGCCAGCAGTGAGTTCGTTGGGACAGACACCCAAGAGACCCAGTACTTC.

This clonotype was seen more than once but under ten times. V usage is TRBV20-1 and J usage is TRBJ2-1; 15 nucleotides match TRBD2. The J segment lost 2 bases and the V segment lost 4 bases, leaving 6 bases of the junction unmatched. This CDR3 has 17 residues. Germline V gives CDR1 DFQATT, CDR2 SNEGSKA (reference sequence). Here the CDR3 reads CSAMRTSGRAPYNEQFF. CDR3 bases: TGCAGTGCTATGAGGACTAGCGGGAGGGCCCCCTACAATGAGCAGTTCTTC.

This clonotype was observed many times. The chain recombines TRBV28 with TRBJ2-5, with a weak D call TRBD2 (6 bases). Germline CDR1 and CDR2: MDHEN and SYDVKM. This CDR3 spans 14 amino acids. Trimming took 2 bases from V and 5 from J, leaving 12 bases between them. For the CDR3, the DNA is TGTGCCAGCAGTTTACCGGGAGACACGGAGACCCAGTACTTC. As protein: CASSLPGDTETQYF.

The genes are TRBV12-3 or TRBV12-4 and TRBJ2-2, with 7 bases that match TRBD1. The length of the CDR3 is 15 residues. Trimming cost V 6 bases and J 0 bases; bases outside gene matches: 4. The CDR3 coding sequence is TGTGCCAGCAGAGCAGGGACAGCGAACACCGGGGAGCTGTTTTTT. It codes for CASRAGTANTGELFF.

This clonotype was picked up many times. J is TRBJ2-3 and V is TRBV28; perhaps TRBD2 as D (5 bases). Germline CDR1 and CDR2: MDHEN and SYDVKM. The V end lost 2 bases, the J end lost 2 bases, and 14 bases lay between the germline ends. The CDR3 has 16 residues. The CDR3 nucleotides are TGTGCCAGCAGTTTAGGTGCGGGCATTTCCACAGATACGCAGTATTTT. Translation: CASSLGAGISTDTQYF.

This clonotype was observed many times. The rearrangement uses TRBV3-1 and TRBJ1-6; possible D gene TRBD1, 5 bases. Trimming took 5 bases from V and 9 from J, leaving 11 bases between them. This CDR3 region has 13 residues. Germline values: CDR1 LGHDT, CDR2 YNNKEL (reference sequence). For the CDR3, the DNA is TGTGCCAGCAGCGAGGCGGGACCTTCACCCCTCCACTTT. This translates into CASSEAGPSPLHF. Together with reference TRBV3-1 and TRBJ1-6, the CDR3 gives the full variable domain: DTAVSQTPKYLVTQMGNDKSIKCEQNLGHDTMYWYKQDSKKFLKIMFSYNNKELIINETVPNRFSPKSPDKAHLNLHINSLELGDSAVYFCASSEAGPSPLHFGNGTRLTVT.

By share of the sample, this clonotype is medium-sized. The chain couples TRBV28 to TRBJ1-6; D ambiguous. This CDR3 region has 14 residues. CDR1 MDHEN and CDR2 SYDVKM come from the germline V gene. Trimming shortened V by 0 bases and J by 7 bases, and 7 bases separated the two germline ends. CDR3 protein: CASSLWSANSPLHF. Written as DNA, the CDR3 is TGTGCCAGCAGTTTATGGAGCGCGAATTCACCCCTCCACTTT.

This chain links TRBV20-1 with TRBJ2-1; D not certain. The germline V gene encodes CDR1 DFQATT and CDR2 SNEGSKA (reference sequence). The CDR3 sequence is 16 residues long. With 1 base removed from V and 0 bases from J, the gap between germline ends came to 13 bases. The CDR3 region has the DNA TGCAGTGCTAGAGGTCACAGTTTGAGCTCCTACAATGAGCAGTTCTTC. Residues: CSARGHSLSSYNEQFF.

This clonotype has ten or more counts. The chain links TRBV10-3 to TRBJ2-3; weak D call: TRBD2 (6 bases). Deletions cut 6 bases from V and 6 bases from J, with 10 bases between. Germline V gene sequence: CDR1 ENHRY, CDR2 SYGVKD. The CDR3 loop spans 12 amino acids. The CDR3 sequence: CAIRETSDTQYF. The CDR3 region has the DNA TGTGCCATCAGGGAGACTAGTGATACGCAGTATTTT.

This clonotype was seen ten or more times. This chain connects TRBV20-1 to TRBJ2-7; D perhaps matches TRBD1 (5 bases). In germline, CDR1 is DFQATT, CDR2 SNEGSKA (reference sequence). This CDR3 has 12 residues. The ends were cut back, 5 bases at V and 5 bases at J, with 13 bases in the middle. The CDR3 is CSAGGRVDEQYF. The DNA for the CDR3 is TGCAGTGCTGGTGGCAGGGTAGACGAGCAGTACTTC.

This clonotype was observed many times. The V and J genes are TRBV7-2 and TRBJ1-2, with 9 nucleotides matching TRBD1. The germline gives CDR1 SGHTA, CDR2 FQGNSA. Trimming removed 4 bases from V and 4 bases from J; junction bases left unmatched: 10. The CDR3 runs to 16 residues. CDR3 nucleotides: TGTGCCAGCAGCTATGGTCCGGGGACAGGGCCCTATGGCTACACCTTC. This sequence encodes CASSYGPGTGPYGYTF.

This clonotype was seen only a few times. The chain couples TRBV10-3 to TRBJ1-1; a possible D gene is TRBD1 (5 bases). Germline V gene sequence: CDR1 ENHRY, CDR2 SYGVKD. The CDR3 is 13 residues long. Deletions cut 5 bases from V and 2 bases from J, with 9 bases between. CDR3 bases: TGTGCCATCAGTCGGGACGGCAACACTGAAGCTTTCTTT. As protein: CAISRDGNTEAFF.

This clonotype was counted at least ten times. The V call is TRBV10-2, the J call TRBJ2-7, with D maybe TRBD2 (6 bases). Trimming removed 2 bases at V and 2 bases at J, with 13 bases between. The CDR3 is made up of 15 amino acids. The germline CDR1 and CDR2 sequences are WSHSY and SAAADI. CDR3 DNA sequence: TGCGCCAGCAGTGAGCCGGGAGACGGTCCCTACGAGCAGTACTTC. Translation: CASSEPGDGPYEQYF.

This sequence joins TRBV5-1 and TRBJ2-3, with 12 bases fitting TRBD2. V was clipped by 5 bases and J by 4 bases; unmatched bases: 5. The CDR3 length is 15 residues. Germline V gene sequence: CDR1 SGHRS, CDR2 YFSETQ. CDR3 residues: CASRGLAGGPDTQYF. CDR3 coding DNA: TGCGCCAGCAGGGGGCTAGCGGGAGGGCCAGATACGCAGTATTTT.

The CDR3 DNA follows: TGTGCCAGCAGCGCGACAGGGGCAGGTTACACTGAAGCTTTCTTT. It yields the protein CASSATGAGYTEAFF. This rearrangement joins TRBV5-4 to TRBJ1-1; the match to TRBD1 covers 8 bases. Germline V gene sequence: CDR1 SGHNT, CDR2 YYREEE (reference sequence). This CDR3 has 15 amino acids. V dropped 4 bases and J dropped 3; count of bases not matched to a gene: 8.

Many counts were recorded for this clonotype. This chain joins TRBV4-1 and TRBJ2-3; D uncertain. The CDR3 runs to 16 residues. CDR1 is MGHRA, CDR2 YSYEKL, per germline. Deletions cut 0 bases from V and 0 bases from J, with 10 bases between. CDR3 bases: TGCGCCAGCAGCCAAGAAGGAGCGCCGAGCACAGATACGCAGTATTTT. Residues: CASSQEGAPSTDTQYF.

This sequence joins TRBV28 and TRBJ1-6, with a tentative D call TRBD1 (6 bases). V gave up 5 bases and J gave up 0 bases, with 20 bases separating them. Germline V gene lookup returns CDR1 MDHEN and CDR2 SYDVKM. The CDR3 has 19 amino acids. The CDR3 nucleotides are TGTGCCAGCAGTGGGACATCGCCGGGCGCGGGCTCCTATAATTCACCCCTCCACTTT. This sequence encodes CASSGTSPGAGSYNSPLHF.